This TCR beta chain was obtained from a study of blood T cell repertoires in COVID-19. Overall study context: COVID-19 samples, acute and convalescent, were from the United States, Italy and Spain. T cells, B-cell-depleted T cells, or PBMCs supplied cDNA or gDNA.

Source study methods: Amplification of reference gene primers was used by the study to estimate nucleated cell counts. The method was immunoSEQ multiplex PCR; TCRdb's version includes in-frame clones alone and lacks a portion of them. V and J calls and clone size are those listed in that table; D and trimming were worked out from the DNA. The data show 300,000 to 350,000 clones, roughly 86% seen once. This CDR3 is 15 amino acids long. Trimming left V 1 base short and J 4 bases short, with 11 bases between. Germline values: CDR1 SGHTA, CDR2 FQGNSA. The rearrangement uses TRBV7-2 and TRBJ1-5, with a possible D match to TRBD1 (5 bases). Sample: peripheral blood. The clonotype originates from a man younger than 40 with COVID-19, enrolled during active disease. Here the CDR3 reads CASSLDGAGNQPQHF. The CDR3 DNA reads TGTGCCAGCAGCTTAGACGGGGCGGGGAATCAGCCCCAGCATTTT.